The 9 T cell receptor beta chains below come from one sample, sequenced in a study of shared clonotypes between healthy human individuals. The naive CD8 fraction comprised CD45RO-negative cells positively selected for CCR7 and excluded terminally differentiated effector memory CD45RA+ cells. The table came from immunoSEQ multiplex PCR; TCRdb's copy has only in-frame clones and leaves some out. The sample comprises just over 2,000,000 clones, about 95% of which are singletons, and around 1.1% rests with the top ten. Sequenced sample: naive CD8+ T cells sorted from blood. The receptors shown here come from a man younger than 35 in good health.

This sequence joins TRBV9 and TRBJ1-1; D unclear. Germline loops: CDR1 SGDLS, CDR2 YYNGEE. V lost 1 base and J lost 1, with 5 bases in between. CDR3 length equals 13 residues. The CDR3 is CASSVTPNTEAFF. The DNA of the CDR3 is TGTGCCAGCAGCGTAACACCGAACACTGAAGCTTTCTTT.

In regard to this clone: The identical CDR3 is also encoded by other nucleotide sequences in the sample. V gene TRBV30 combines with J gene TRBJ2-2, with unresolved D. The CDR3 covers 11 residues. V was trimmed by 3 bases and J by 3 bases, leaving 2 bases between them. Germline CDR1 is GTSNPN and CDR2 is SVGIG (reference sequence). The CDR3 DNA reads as TGTGCCTGGAGAGACACCGGGGAGCTGTTTTTT. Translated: CAWRDTGELFF.

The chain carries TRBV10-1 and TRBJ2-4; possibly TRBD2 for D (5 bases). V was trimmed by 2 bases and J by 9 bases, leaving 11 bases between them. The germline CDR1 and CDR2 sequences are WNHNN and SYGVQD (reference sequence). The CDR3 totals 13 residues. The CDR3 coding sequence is TGCGCCAGCAGTGAGGGGTTTAGCGCCATTCAGTACTTC. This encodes CASSEGFSAIQYF.

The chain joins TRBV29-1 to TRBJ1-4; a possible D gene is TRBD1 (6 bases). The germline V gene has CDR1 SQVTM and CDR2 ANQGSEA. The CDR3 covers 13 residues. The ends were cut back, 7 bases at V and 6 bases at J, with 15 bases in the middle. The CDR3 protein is CSALTGNDEKLFF. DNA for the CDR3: TGCAGCGCCCTTACAGGGAATGATGAAAAACTGTTTTTT.

CDR3 sequence reads: CASSGGLGPYEQYF. In DNA, the CDR3 is TGTGCCAGCAGCGGAGGACTAGGACCCTACGAGCAGTACTTC. This chain joins TRBV7-2 and TRBJ2-7; 7 nucleotides align to TRBD2. Per the germline V gene, CDR1 is SGHTA and CDR2 is FQGNSA. The CDR3 spans 14 residues. Trimming took 5 bases from V and 2 from J; bases not matched to a gene: 6.

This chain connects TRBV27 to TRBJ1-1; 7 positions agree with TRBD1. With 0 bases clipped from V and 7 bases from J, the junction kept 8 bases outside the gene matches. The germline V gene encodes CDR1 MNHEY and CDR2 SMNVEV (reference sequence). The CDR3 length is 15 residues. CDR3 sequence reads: CASSLSAGGGLEAFF. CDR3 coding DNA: TGTGCCAGCAGTTTATCTGCGGGAGGGGGCCTTGAAGCTTTCTTT.

This CDR3 is CASSFTGLASFKNEQFF. DNA for the CDR3: TGTGCCAGCAGCTTCACCGGACTAGCGAGTTTTAAGAATGAGCAGTTCTTC. The gene calls are TRBV7-9 and TRBJ2-1; 9 nucleotides match TRBD2. Unmatched junction bases numbered 13, after V lost 3 bases and J lost 7 bases. Germline assignment: CDR1 SEHNR and CDR2 FQNEAQ (reference sequence). This CDR3 has 17 amino acids.

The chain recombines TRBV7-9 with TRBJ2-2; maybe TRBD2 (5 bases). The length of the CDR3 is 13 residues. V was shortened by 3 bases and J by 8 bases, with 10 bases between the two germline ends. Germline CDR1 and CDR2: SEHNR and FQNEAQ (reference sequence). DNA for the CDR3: TGTGCCAGCAGCTTCCCGGAGGTGGGGGAGCTGTTTTTT. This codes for CASSFPEVGELFF.

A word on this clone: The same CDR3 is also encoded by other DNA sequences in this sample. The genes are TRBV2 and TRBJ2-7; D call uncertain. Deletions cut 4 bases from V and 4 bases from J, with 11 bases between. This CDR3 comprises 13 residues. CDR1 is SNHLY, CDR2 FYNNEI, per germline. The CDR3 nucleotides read TGTGCCAGCAGTGTGTATAACGGATACGAGCAGTACTTC. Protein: CASSVYNGYEQYF.